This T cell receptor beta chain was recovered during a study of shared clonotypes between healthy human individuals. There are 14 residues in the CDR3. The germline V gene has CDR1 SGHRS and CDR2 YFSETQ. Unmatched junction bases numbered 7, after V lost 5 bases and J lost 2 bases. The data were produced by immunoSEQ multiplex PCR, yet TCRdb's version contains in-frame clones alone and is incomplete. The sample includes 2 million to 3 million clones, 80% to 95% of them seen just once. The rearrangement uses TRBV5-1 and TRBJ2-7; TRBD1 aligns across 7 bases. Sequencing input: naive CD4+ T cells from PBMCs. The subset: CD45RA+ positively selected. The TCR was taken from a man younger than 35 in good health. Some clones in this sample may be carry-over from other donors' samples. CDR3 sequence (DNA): TGCGCCAGCAGACCGGGACAGCCAACCTACGAGCAGTACTTC. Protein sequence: CASRPGQPTYEQYF.